The next 14 T cell receptor beta chains were all read from a single sample in a study of tumor and adjacent non-tumor tissue in lung cancer. Three rounds of nested PCR, following a modified ARM-PCR protocol, produced the TCRbeta library. One entry per CDR3 protein, called by TCRdb with MiXCR from the multiplex PCR reads. This repertoire shows over 80,000 distinct CDR3 sequences, about 80% found once; its top ten account for 30%. This sample's RNA came from whole unsorted tissue. Distant lung tissue was collected more than 3 cm away from the tumor edge. The sequencing sample was made of distant non-tumor lung tissue. These receptors were obtained from a man in his sixties with small cell lung cancer.

For this clonotype: A junction boundary mismatches the germline segment, possibly from a read error. This chain connects TRBV4-2 to TRBJ2-2; a weak D match, TRBD2 (5 bases). The CDR3 contains 16 residues. CDR1 and CDR2 from the germline V gene are LGHNA and YNFKEQ. CDR3 nucleotides: TGCGCCAACAATCAAGATCTGAGGGCCAACACCGGGGAGCTGTTTTTT. Protein: CANNQDLRANTGELFF.

Details on this clonotype: No conserved phenylalanine or tryptophan ends this CDR3, so it is likely a read error. The J gene is TRBJ2-5, the V gene TRBV29-1; D unresolved. This CDR3 comprises 12 residues. With 5 bases removed from V and 5 bases from J, the gap between germline ends came to 12 bases. Germline CDR1 and CDR2: SQVTM and ANQGSEA. CDR3 protein: CSVRAVRETQYL. CDR3 DNA sequence: TGCAGCGTTCGGGCGGTTAGGGAGACCCAGTACTTA.

Remarks on this clonotype: A junction end diverges from the germline sequence, so it may reflect a read error. The V gene is TRBV7-9, the J gene TRBJ1-1; no definite D call. CDR3 length equals 13 residues. From germline, CDR1 is SEHNR and CDR2 FQNEAQ (reference sequence). This CDR3 is CASSLESQDEAFF. The CDR3 nucleotides read TGCGCCAGCAGCTTAGAGTCGCAGGATGAAGCTTTCTTT.

The rearrangement links TRBV5-4 to TRBJ2-7; perhaps TRBD2 as D (5 bases). Germline lookup yields CDR1 SGHNT and CDR2 YYREEE (reference sequence). The CDR3 extends over 16 amino acids. V was pared by 1 base and J by 4 bases, with 18 bases between. The DNA of the CDR3 is TGTGCCAGCAGCTTGTCGTATGGAGAGGGCCCTTACGAGCAGTACTTC. This sequence encodes CASSLSYGEGPYEQYF.

A note on this clonotype: In this CDR3 the conserved last residue, phenylalanine or tryptophan, is missing, so a read error is likely. The chain couples TRBV5-5 to TRBJ2-7, with 7 bases matching TRBD1. This CDR3 is 14 amino acids long. From germline, CDR1 is SGHKS and CDR2 YYEKEE (reference sequence). The CDR3, as DNA: TGTGTCAGCAGCCCGGGACAGCATCTCTACGAGCAGTACATC. Its protein is CVSSPGQHLYEQYI.

This clonotype came up a few times. A read error may explain this, as a much larger clone is one base away. The gene calls are TRBV6-5 and TRBJ2-7; D gene uncertain. Germline V gene lookup returns CDR1 MNHEY and CDR2 SVGAGI. This CDR3 spans 14 amino acids. The CDR3 reads CASSLKANTYERYF. DNA of the CDR3: TGTGCCAGCAGTTTGAAAGCGAACACCTACGAGCGGTACTTC.

In this sample, this clonotype turned up a few times. The CDR3 protein is CASSLAGDQPQHF. CDR3 coding DNA: TGTGCCAGCAGCTTAGCAGGGGATCAGCCCCAGCATTTT. The chain is built from TRBV7-6 and TRBJ1-5; possibly TRBD1 for D (5 bases). The CDR3 covers 13 residues. The V gene lost 0 bases and the J gene lost 5 bases, with 5 bases spanning the gap. Per the germline V gene, CDR1 is SGHVS and CDR2 is FNYEAQ.

As regards this clonotype: The junction differs from germline at one of its ends, possibly a read error. V usage is TRBV20-1 and J usage is TRBJ2-3; D assignment may be TRBD1 or TRBD2 (6 bases each). The CDR3 contains 15 residues. Germline-derived CDR1 and CDR2 are DFQATT and SNEGSKA (reference sequence). Written as DNA, the CDR3 is TGCAGTGTTAGAGTAGGGGGAGGAGGTGCAGATACGCTGTATTTT. Translation gives CSVRVGGGGADTLYF.

This clonotype was seen ten or more times. The CDR3 DNA is TGTGCCAGCAGCTTATTGGACTGGCAGGGCGCATACAATGAGCAGTTCTTC. Translation gives CASSLLDWQGAYNEQFF. V usage is TRBV5-5 and J usage is TRBJ2-1; possibly TRBD1 or TRBD2 for D (5 bases each). V was pared by 2 bases and J by 4 bases, with 19 bases between. This CDR3 is built from 17 residues. Germline values: CDR1 SGHKS, CDR2 YYEKEE (reference sequence).

This clonotype came up many times. This chain joins TRBV7-9 and TRBJ2-3; D is ambiguous. This CDR3 comprises 15 residues. V lost 1 base to trimming and J lost 3 bases, with 11 bases between them. In germline, CDR1 is SEHNR, CDR2 FQNEAQ (reference sequence). CDR3 sequence (DNA): TGTGCCAGCAGCTTAGTACTTCACCGGACAGATACGCAGTATTTT. It encodes CASSLVLHRTDTQYF.

In regard to this clonotype: A single base separates this from a much larger clone, so it may be a read error. This chain connects TRBV20-1 to TRBJ1-2, with 7 bases matching TRBD1. The CDR3 runs 13 residues. CDR1 DFQATT and CDR2 SNEGSKA come from the germline V gene (reference sequence). This CDR3 reads CSAREETGNGYSF. The DNA for the CDR3 is TGCAGTGCTAGAGAGGAGACAGGGAATGGCTACAGCTTC.

As regards this clonotype: At one end, the junction sequence differs from germline, possibly due to a read error. This chain connects TRBV11-3 to TRBJ2-1; no firm D call. The CDR3 has 13 amino acids. The germline gives CDR1 SGHNT, CDR2 YENEEA. CDR3 DNA: TGTGCCAACAGTACAAAGAATGAGGATGAGCACTTCTTC. Residues: CANSTKNEDEHFF.

This clonotype showed up just once. This sequence joins TRBV11-2 and TRBJ2-7; the D gene could be TRBD1 or TRBD2 (5 bases each). There are 14 residues in the CDR3. Germline V CDR1 and CDR2: SGHAT, FQNNGV. Written as DNA, the CDR3 is TGTGCCAGTAGCTTGAACCAGGGACCTTATGAGCAGTGCGTC. Translated: CASSLNQGPYEQCV.

Ten or more counts support this clonotype. V usage is TRBV4-1 and J usage is TRBJ2-7; TRBD2 matches at 13 bases. Trimming took 1 base from V and 3 from J; bases not matched to a gene: 0. The length of the CDR3 is 15 residues. CDR1 is MGHRA, CDR2 YSYEKL, per germline. CDR3 sequence (DNA): TGCGCCAGCAGCCAAGGACTAGCGGGAGGCTACGAGCAGTACTTC. Protein: CASSQGLAGGYEQYF.